This T cell receptor beta chain was captured in a study of regulatory T cells in long-lasting Graves disease. Time point meaning: newly diagnosed GD, antithyroid drugs for less than 3 months. The TCR library was made from RNA that had been extracted from PBMCs in TRIzol. This clonotype was observed at least ten times. Both iRepertoire HTBI primers and Arm-PCR of CDR3 regions were used to build the TCR beta libraries. In TCRdb, the multiplex PCR reads were re-called with MiXCR into one record per CDR3 protein. The table has hundreds of thousands of distinct CDR3 sequences, 16% seen once. V was trimmed by 3 bases and J by 5 bases, leaving 10 bases between them. This CDR3 has 13 amino acids. A further study also used this sample, focusing on T cells in Graves' hyperthyroidism and ophthalmopathy. That work states: First-round RT-PCR with HTBI primers amplified the TCR CDR3 region.

The chain carries TRBV12-3 or TRBV12-4 and TRBJ2-5; D perhaps matches TRBD2 (7 bases). The TCR originated in a woman aged 30 to 39 with Graves disease. The sequencing here drew on peripheral blood mononuclear cells (PBMCs), taken at new diagnosis, from a patient treated with antithyroid drugs. CDR3 amino acids: CASSFRGAETQYF. DNA of the CDR3: TGTGCCAGCAGTTTTCGGGGGGCGGAGACCCAGTACTTC.